These 19 T cell receptor beta chains were sequenced from one sample in a study of technical replicates of blood from a few donors. The protocol was immunoSEQ multiplex PCR, while the TCRdb copy is restricted to in-frame clones and leaves out a portion. Altogether over 60,000 clones are present, 93% being singletons, with the ten largest covering 0.25% to 0.3%. Sequencing was done on a sample of T cells isolated from PBMCs. These receptor sequences come from a human donor in good health.

Details on this clone: At the DNA level, this CDR3 is encoded by other sequences in the same sample as well. This rearrangement joins TRBV27 to TRBJ2-7, with D maybe TRBD1 (6 bases). V shed 3 bases and J shed 4 bases, with 10 bases lying between them. Germline V CDR1 and CDR2: MNHEY, SMNVEV (reference sequence). The CDR3 runs 13 residues. The CDR3 here is CASSLGQSYEQYF. CDR3 bases: TGTGCCAGCAGTTTGGGACAAAGTTACGAGCAGTACTTC.

The chain has TRBV5-1 and TRBJ2-2, with 9 bases matching TRBD1. This CDR3 comprises 14 residues. CDR1 is SGHRS and CDR2 is YFSETQ in the germline V gene. With V trimmed by 4 bases and J by 4 bases, 2 bases remained unmatched. CDR3 in DNA: TGCGCCAGCAGCATGACAGGGGGCACCGGGGAGCTGTTTTTT. Translating it yields CASSMTGGTGELFF.

CDR3 loop: CASSIEYSGMSNTGELFF. The DNA of the CDR3 is TGTGCCAGTAGTATAGAGTATAGCGGGATGTCGAACACCGGGGAGCTGTTTTTT. This sequence joins TRBV19 and TRBJ2-2; 8 bases match TRBD2. This CDR3 region has 18 residues. Germline values: CDR1 LNHDA, CDR2 SQIVND (reference sequence). V shed 0 bases, J shed 0 bases, and the junction held 6 bases outside the gene matches. Together with reference TRBV19 and TRBJ2-2, the CDR3 gives the full variable domain: DGGITQSPKYLFRKEGQNVTLSCEQNLNHDAMYWYRQDPGQGLRLIYYSQIVNDFQKGDIAEGYSVSREKKESFPLTVTSAQKNPTAFYLCASSIEYSGMSNTGELFFGEGSRLTVL.

This clone was seen a handful of times. The chain joins TRBV14 to TRBJ2-7; TRBD2 matches at 11 bases. The germline CDR1 and CDR2 sequences are SGHDN and FVKESK. The junction had 5 bases not matched to a gene; V was cut back by 5 bases and J by 2 bases. The CDR3 contains 15 residues. As DNA, the CDR3 is TGTGCCAGCAGCGTACTAGCGGGGGCGGCCTACGAGCAGTACTTC. Residues: CASSVLAGAAYEQYF. Filled out from reference TRBV14 and TRBJ2-7, the complete variable domain reads EAGVTQFPSHSVIEKGQTVTLRCDPISGHDNLYWYRRVMGKEIKFLLHFVKESKQDESGMPNNRFLAERTGGTYSTLKVQPAELEDSGVYFCASSVLAGAAYEQYFGPGTRLTVT.

The chain is built from TRBV7-2 and TRBJ2-7; TRBD1 agrees at 8 bases. V lost 5 bases to trimming and J lost 7 bases; unmatched junction nucleotides: 7. Germline-derived CDR1 and CDR2 are SGHTA and FQGNSA. This CDR3 comprises 13 residues. This chain's CDR3 is CASSVRTGWEQYF. CDR3 in DNA: TGTGCCAGCAGCGTTCGGACAGGGTGGGAGCAGTACTTC.

The DNA for the CDR3 is TGTGCCAGCAGCCTACTAGCGGGAGACTCCTACGAGCAGTACTTC. The encoded protein is CASSLLAGDSYEQYF. The J gene is TRBJ2-7, the V gene TRBV7-7; 11 nucleotides line up with TRBD2. The CDR3 is made up of 15 amino acids. With 5 bases clipped from V and 0 bases from J, the junction kept 3 bases outside the gene matches. Germline CDR1 SSHAT, CDR2 FNYEAQ (reference sequence).

V and J are TRBV7-9 and TRBJ2-2; TRBD1 agrees at 10 bases. This CDR3 spans 14 amino acids. Germline values: CDR1 SEHNR, CDR2 FQNEAQ (reference sequence). V lost 5 bases and J lost 7; bases outside the gene matches: 4. CDR3 protein: CASSPDRGFGELFF. Written as DNA, the CDR3 is TGTGCCAGCAGCCCGGACAGGGGGTTCGGGGAGCTGTTTTTT.

The genes are TRBV2 and TRBJ1-4; maybe TRBD1 (6 bases). In germline, CDR1 is SNHLY, CDR2 FYNNEI. CDR3 length: 16 residues. Trimming took off 6 bases at V and 0 bases at J, with 14 bases between the two ends. The CDR3 reads CASRREEGATNEKLFF. DNA of the CDR3: TGTGCCAGCAGGAGGGAAGAGGGGGCAACTAATGAAAAACTGTTTTTT.

CDR3 nucleotide sequence: TGTGCCAGCAGCCCTACAGGGAGGGGAGGCTACACCTTC. Translating it yields CASSPTGRGGYTF. The V and J genes are TRBV7-3 and TRBJ1-2; tentatively, D is TRBD1 (6 bases). The V and J ends lost 5 bases and 8 bases respectively, with 15 bases between them. The CDR3 spans 13 residues. Germline V gene data show CDR1 as SGHTA and CDR2 as FQGTGA.

V gene TRBV7-9 combines with J gene TRBJ2-2; possibly TRBD2 for D (7 bases). The germline V and J ends were trimmed by 5 bases and 4 bases, with 14 bases remaining between them. The germline CDR1 and CDR2 sequences are SEHNR and FQNEAQ (reference sequence). This CDR3 comprises 15 residues. CDR3 sequence reads: CASSRGGGGTGELFF. Written as DNA, the CDR3 is TGTGCCAGCAGCCGCGGGGGCGGGGGCACCGGGGAGCTGTTTTTT. The variable domain in full, completed from reference TRBV7-9 and TRBJ2-2, reads DTGVSQNPRHKITKRGQNVTFRCDPISEHNRLYWYRQTLGQGPEFLTYFQNEAQLEKSRLLSDRFSAERPKGSFSTLEIQRTEQGDSAMYLCASSRGGGGTGELFFGEGSRLTVL.

The chain joins TRBV7-9 to TRBJ1-1, with TRBD1 matching over 8 bases. Germline CDR1 reads SEHNR; CDR2 reads FQNEAQ (reference sequence). This CDR3 has 15 amino acids. The ends lost 5 bases at V and 1 base at J; junction bases unmatched: 6. The CDR3 DNA reads TGTGCCAGCAGCAGCCCACAGGGGGGGAACACTGAAGCTTTCTTT. It specifies CASSSPQGGNTEAFF.

The sample holds one count of this clone. The chain has TRBV15 and TRBJ2-5; D gene uncertain. The V end was cut by 0 bases, the J end by 5 bases, with 13 bases between. Germline V gene sequence: CDR1 LNHNV, CDR2 YYDKDF (reference sequence). The CDR3 is 15 amino acids. CDR3 residues: CATSREIQARETQYF. The CDR3 DNA sequence: TGTGCCACCAGCAGAGAGATCCAAGCCAGGGAGACCCAGTACTTC. Drawing the rest from reference TRBV15 and TRBJ2-5, the complete variable domain is DAMVIQNPRYQVTQFGKPVTLSCSQTLNHNVMYWYQQKSSQAPKLLFHYYDKDFNNEADTPDNFQSRRPNTSFCFLDIRSPGLGDTAMYLCATSREIQARETQYFGPGTRLLVL.

This chain joins TRBV5-1 and TRBJ1-3, with 7 bases lining up with TRBD1. The junction had 3 bases not matched to a gene; V was cut back by 3 bases and J by 0 bases. From germline, CDR1 is SGHRS and CDR2 YFSETQ. The length of the CDR3 is 15 residues. CDR3 DNA: TGCGCCAGCAGCTGGGACAGCACCTCTGGAAACACCATATATTTT. As protein: CASSWDSTSGNTIYF.

This chain joins TRBV4-1 and TRBJ2-1, with TRBD2 as a possible D gene (6 bases). The germline V gene has CDR1 MGHRA and CDR2 YSYEKL. The CDR3 totals 16 residues. The germline V and J ends were trimmed by 2 bases and 0 bases, with 11 bases remaining between them. CDR3 coding DNA: TGCGCCAGCAGCCAAAGTGGGGGACTCTCCTACAATGAGCAGTTCTTC. This codes for CASSQSGGLSYNEQFF.

The chain carries TRBV11-3 and TRBJ2-7; a possible D gene is TRBD1 (6 bases). Germline loops: CDR1 SGHNT, CDR2 YENEEA. The V gene lost 5 bases and the J gene lost 2 bases, with 13 bases spanning the gap. The CDR3 contains 14 residues. CDR3 sequence reads: CASSPTGNPYEQYF. CDR3 DNA: TGTGCCAGCAGCCCAACAGGGAACCCCTACGAGCAGTACTTC.

The rearrangement joins TRBV11-2 to TRBJ2-7; D is ambiguous. V shed 1 base and J shed 4 bases, with 8 bases lying between them. This CDR3 region has 13 residues. Per germline, CDR1 SGHAT and CDR2 FQNNGV. CDR3 sequence (DNA): TGTGCCAGCAGCTTAGCGCAGGAATACGAGCAGTACTTC. Its translation is CASSLAQEYEQYF.

The chain carries TRBV9 and TRBJ1-4, with 7 bases matching TRBD1. The trim removed 5 bases at V and 5 bases at J, leaving 9 bases unmatched. Per the germline V gene, CDR1 is SGDLS and CDR2 is YYNGEE. The CDR3 is 15 amino acids. CDR3 loop: CASSFQQGPNEKLFF. Here the CDR3 DNA reads TGTGCCAGCAGTTTCCAACAGGGGCCGAATGAAAAACTGTTTTTT.

The V call is TRBV6-5, the J call TRBJ2-2; D is unresolved. V gave up 6 bases and J gave up 1 base, with 3 bases separating them. From germline, CDR1 is MNHEY and CDR2 SVGAGI. CDR3 length equals 12 residues. The CDR3 coding sequence is TGTGCCAGCAGCCTGAACACCGGGGAGCTGTTTTTT. Translating gives CASSLNTGELFF.

This clone showed up just a few times. The chain links TRBV6-5 to TRBJ1-1; TRBD1 might be the D (5 bases). Germline V gene data show CDR1 as MNHEY and CDR2 as SVGAGI. The CDR3 covers 14 residues. The V end lost 3 bases, the J end lost 2 bases, and 10 bases lay between the germline ends. CDR3 nucleotides: TGTGCCAGCAGTTATGGAAGGGGTAACACTGAAGCTTTCTTT. It translates to CASSYGRGNTEAFF.